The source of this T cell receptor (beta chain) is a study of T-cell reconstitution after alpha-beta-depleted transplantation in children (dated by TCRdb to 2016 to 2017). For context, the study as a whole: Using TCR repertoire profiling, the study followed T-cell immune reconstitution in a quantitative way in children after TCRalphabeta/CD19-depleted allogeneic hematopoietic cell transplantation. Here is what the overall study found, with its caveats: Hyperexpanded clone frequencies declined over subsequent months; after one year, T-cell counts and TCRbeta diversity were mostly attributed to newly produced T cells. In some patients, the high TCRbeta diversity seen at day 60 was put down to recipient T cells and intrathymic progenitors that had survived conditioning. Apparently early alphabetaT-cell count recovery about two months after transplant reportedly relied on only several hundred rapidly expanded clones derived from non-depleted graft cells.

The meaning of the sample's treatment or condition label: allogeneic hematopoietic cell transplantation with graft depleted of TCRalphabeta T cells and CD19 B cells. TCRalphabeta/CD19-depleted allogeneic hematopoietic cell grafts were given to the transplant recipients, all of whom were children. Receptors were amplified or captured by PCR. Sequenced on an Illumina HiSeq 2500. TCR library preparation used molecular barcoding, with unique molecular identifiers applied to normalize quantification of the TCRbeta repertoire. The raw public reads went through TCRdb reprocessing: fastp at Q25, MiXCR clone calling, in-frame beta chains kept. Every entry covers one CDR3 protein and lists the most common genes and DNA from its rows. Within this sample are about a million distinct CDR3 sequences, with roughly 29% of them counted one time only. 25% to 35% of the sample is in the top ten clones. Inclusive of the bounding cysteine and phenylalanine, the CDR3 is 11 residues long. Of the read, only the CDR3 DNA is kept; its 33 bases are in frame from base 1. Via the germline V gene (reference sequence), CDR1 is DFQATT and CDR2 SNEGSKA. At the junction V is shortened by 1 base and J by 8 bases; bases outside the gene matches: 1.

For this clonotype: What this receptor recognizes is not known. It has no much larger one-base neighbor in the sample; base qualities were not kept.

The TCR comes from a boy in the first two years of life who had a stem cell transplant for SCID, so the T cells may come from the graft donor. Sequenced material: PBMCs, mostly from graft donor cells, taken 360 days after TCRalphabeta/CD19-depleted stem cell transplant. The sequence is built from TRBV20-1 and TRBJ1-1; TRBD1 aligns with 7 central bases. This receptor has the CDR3 CSARVDREAFF. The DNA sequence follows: TGCAGTGCTAGAGTGGACAGGGAAGCTTTCTTT.